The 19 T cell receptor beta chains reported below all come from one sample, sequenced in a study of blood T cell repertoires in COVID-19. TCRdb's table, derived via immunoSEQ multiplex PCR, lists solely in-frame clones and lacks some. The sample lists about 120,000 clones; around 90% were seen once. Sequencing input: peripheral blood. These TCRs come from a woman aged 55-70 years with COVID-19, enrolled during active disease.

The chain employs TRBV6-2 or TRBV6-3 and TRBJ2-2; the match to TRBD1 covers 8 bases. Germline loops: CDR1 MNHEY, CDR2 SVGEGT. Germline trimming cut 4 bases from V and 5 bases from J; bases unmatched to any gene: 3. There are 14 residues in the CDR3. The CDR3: CASSWRQGTGELFF. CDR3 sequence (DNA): TGTGCCAGCAGTTGGAGACAGGGGACCGGGGAGCTGTTTTTT.

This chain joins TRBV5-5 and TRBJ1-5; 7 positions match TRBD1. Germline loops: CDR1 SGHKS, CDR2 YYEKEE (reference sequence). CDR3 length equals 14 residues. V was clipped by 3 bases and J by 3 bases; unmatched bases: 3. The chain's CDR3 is CASSSGTVNQPQHF. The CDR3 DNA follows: TGTGCCAGCAGCTCCGGGACAGTCAATCAGCCCCAGCATTTT.

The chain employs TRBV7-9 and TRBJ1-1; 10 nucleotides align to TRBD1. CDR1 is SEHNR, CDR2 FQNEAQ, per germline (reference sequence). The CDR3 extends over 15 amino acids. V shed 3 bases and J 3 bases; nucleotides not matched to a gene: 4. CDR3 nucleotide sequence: TGTGCCAGCAGCTTTTCTGGGACAGGGGACACTGAAGCTTTCTTT. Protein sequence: CASSFSGTGDTEAFF.

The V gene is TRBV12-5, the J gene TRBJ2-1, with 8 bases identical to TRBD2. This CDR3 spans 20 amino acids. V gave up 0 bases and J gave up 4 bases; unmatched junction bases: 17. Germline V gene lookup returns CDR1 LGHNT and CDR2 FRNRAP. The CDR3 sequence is CASGLVVGREAGGAYNEQFF. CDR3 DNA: TGTGCTAGTGGTTTGGTAGTCGGGCGGGAGGCGGGGGGAGCATACAATGAGCAGTTCTTC.

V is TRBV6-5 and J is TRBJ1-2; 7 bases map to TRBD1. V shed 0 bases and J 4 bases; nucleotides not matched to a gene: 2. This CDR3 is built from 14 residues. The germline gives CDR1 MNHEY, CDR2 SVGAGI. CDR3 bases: TGTGCCAGCAGTTACTCGACAGGGTTCTATGGCTACACCTTC. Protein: CASSYSTGFYGYTF.

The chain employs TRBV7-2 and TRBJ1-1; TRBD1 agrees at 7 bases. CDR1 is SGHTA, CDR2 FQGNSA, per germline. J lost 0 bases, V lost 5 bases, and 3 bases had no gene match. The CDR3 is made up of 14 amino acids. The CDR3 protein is CASSVTGVNTEAFF. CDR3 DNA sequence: TGTGCCAGCAGCGTAACAGGGGTGAACACTGAAGCTTTCTTT.

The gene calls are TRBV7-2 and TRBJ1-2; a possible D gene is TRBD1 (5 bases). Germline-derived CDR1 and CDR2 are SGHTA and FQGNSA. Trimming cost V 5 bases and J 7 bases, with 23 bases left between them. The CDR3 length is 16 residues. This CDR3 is CASSQGSPKLRRGYTF. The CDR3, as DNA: TGTGCCAGCAGCCAGGGTAGCCCCAAGCTGCGTCGTGGCTACACCTTC.

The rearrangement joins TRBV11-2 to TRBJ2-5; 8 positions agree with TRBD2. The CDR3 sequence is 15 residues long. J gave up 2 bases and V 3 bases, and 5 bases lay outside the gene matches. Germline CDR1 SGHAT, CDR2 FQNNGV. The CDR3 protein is CASSFGTRGQETQYF. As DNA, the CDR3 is TGTGCCAGCAGCTTCGGGACTAGAGGACAAGAGACCCAGTACTTC.

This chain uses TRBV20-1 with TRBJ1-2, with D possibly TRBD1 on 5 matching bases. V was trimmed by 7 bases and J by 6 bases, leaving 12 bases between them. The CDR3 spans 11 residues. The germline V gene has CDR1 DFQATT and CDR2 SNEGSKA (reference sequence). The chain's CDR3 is CSVSGGDGYTF. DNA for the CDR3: TGCAGTGTTTCGGGGGGAGATGGCTACACCTTC.

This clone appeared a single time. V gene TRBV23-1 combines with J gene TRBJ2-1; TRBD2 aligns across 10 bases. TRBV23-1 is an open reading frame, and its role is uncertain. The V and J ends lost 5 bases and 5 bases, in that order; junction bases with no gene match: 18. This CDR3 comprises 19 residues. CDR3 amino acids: CASSSTGLAGGPRHNEQFF. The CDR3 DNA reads TGCGCCAGCAGTTCAACGGGGTTAGCGGGGGGCCCCAGGCACAATGAGCAGTTCTTC.

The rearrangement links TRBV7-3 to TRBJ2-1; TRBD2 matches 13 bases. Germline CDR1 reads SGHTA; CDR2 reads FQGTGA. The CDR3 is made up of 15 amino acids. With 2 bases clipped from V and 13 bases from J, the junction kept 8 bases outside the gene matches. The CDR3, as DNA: TGTGCCAGCAGCTTATCCGGACTAGCGGGGGCCCCTCAGTTCTTC. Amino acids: CASSLSGLAGAPQFF. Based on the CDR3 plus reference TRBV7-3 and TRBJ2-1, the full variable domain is GAGVSQTPSNKVTEKGKYVELRCDPISGHTALYWYRQSLGQGPEFLIYFQGTGAADDSGLPNDRFFAVRPEGSVSTLKIQRTERGDSAVYLCASSLSGLAGAPQFFGPGTRLTVL.

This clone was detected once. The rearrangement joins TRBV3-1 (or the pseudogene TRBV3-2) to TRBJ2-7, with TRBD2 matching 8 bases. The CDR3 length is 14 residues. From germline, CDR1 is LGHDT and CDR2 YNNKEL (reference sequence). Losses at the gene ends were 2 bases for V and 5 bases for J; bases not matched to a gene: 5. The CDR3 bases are TGTGCCAGCAGCCAATTCCGGGGGGGCCACGAGCAGTACTTC. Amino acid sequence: CASSQFRGGHEQYF.

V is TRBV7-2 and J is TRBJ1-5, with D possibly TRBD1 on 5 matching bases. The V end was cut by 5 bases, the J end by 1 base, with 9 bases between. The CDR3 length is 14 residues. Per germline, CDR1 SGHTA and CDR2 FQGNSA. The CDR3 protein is CASSPDRSNQPQHF. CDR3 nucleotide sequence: TGTGCCAGCAGCCCCGACAGAAGCAATCAGCCCCAGCATTTT.

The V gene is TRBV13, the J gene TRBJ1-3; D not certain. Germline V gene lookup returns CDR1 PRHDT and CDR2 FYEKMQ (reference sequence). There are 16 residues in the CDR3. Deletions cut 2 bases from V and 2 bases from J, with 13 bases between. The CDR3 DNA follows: TGTGCCAGCAGCTTAACTCCGGGGTTAACTGGAAACACCATATATTTT. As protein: CASSLTPGLTGNTIYF.

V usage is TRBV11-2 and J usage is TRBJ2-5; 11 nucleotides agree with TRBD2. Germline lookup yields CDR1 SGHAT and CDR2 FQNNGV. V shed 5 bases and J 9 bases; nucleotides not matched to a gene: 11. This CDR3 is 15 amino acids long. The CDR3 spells CASSLTSGDHGAQYF. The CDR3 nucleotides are TGTGCCAGCAGCCTGACTAGCGGGGACCATGGAGCCCAGTACTTC.

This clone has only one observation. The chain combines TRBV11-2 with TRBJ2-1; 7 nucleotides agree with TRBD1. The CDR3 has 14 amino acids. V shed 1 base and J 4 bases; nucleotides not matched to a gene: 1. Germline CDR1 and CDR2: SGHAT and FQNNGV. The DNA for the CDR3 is TGTGCCAGCAGCTTAGCGGGACAGTACAATGAGCAGTTCTTC. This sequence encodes CASSLAGQYNEQFF.

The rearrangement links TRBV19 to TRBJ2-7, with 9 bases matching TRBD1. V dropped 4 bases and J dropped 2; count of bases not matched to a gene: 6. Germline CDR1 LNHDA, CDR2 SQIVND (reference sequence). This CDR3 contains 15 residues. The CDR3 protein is CASSKSGTGTYEQYF. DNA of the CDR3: TGTGCCAGTAGTAAATCCGGGACAGGGACCTACGAGCAGTACTTC.

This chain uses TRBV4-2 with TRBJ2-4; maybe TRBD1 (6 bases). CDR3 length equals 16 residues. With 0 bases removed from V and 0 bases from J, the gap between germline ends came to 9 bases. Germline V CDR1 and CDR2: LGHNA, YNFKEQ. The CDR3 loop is CASSQDGGPAKNIQYF. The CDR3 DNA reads TGTGCCAGCAGCCAAGATGGGGGCCCAGCCAAAAACATTCAGTACTTC.

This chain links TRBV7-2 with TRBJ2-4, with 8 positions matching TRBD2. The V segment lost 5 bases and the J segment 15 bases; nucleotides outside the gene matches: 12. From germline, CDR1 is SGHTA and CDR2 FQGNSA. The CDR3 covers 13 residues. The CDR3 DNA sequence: TGTGCCAGCAGCCCTGGGACTAGTAGGTATCTGTACTTC. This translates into CASSPGTSRYLYF.